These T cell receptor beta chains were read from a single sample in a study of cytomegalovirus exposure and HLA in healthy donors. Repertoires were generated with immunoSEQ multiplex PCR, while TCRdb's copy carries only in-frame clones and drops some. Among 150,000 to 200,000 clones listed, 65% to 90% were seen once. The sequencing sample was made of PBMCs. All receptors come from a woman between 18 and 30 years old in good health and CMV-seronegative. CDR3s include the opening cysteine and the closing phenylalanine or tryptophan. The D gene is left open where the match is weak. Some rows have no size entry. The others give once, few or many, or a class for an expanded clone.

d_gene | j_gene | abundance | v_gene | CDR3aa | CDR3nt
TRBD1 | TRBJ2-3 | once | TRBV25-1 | CASSEGDRATDTQYF | TGTGCCAGCAGTGAGGGTGACAGGGCCACAGATACGCAGTATTTT
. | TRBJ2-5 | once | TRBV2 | CASTPMYQETQYF | TGTGCCAGCACCCCTATGTACCAAGAGACCCAGTACTTC
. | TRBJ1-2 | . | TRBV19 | CASTPLGRAYGYTF | TGTGCCAGTACCCCGTTGGGCAGGGCTTATGGCTACACCTTC
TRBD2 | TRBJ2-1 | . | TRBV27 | CASSTGRDEQFF | TGTGCCAGCAGTACGGGGAGGGATGAGCAGTTCTTC
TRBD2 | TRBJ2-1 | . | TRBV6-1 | CASSEALTSGYSYNEQFF | TGTGCCAGCAGTGAAGCGCTCACTAGCGGGTACTCCTACAATGAGCAGTTCTTC
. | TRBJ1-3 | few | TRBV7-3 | CASPGKKGNTIYF | TGTGCCAGCCCGGGGAAGAAGGGAAACACCATATATTTT
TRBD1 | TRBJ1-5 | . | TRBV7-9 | CASSSGGQPQHF | TGTGCCAGCAGCTCAGGGGGTCAGCCCCAGCATTTT
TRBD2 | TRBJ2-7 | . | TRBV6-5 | CASSSLTSGRPEQYF | TGTGCCAGCAGTTCCCTGACTAGCGGGAGGCCCGAGCAGTACTTC
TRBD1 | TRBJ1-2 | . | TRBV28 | CASSDTGAGYGYTF | TGTGCCAGCAGCGATACAGGGGCGGGCTATGGCTACACCTTC
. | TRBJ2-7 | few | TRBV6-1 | CASSEFGGLYEQYF | TGTGCCAGCAGTGAATTTGGCGGACTCTACGAGCAGTACTTC
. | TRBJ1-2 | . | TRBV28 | CASINGDTIYGYTF | TGTGCCAGCATTAATGGGGACACAATATATGGCTACACCTTC
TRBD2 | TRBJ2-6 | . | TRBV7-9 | CASSLALASGGPGANVLTF | TGTGCCAGCAGCTTAGCGCTGGCTAGCGGGGGACCTGGGGCCAACGTCCTGACTTTC
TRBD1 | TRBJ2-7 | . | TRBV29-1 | CSVERGQGHEQYF | TGCAGCGTTGAAAGGGGACAGGGCCACGAGCAGTACTTC